This paragraph reports one T cell receptor (beta chain). Other nucleotide sequences in the sample specify the same CDR3. CD45RO-negative, CCR7-selected cells formed the naive CD8 fraction, which excluded terminally differentiated effector memory CD45RA+ cells. These data belong to a study of shared clonotypes between healthy human individuals. Measured with immunoSEQ multiplex PCR; TCRdb has only the in-frame clones, and not every one. The data show 800,000 to 950,000 clones, about 96% seen once. The CDR3 spans 15 residues. With 6 bases removed from V and 0 bases from J, the gap between germline ends came to 12 bases. Per the germline V gene, CDR1 is MDHEN and CDR2 is SYDVKM.

The chain carries TRBV28 and TRBJ2-1, with a weak D call TRBD2 (5 bases). Sample: naive CD8+ T cells sorted from blood. This TCR was recovered from a man between 25 and 39 years old in good health. The CDR3: CASSPTSSSYNEQFF. In nucleotides, the CDR3 is TGTGCCAGCAGCCCCACTAGTAGCTCCTACAATGAGCAGTTCTTC.